This T cell receptor beta chain originates from a study of pediatric ulcerative colitis. General study findings and limits: A couple of patients' blood samples yielded substantially fewer templates. Blood-derived T cells may be present in rectal pinch biopsies.

The rectum was sampled with one to two pinch biopsies at colonoscopy. Sequencing was performed with immunoSEQ multiplex PCR; in TCRdb, only in-frame clones are kept and a portion is missing. The data contain approximately 38,000 clones, 75% of them singletons. This clone has just one count. No antigen is known for it. Trimming took 4 bases from V and 1 from J; bases not matched to a gene: 11. The CDR3 length is 18 residues. Germline V CDR1 and CDR2: SGHRS, YFSETQ. The chain joins TRBV5-1 to TRBJ2-3; 11 nucleotides match TRBD1. The TCR comes from a boy aged 5-17 years with severe ulcerative colitis. The sample comprised gut tissue. CDR3 residues: CASSVLPGQGDGTDTQYF. The DNA for the CDR3 is TGCGCCAGCAGCGTACTACCGGGACAGGGGGATGGCACAGATACGCAGTATTTT.